Listed here are 18 T cell receptor beta chains from one sample, sequenced in a study of T-cell memory formation after mild COVID-19 (dated by TCRdb to about 2021). Library generation was performed with 5' RACE. Instrument used: Illumina NovaSeq 6000. The raw public reads went through TCRdb reprocessing: fastp at Q25, MiXCR clone calling, in-frame beta chains kept. CDR3 protein duplicates are merged, each entry listing the most common genes and DNA. The sample table records roughly 240,000 distinct CDR3 sequences; 15% of these occur just once. 2.1% of the sample rests with the top ten. Sequencing was performed on PBMCs or a T cell subset sorted from them (not recorded which). Every receptor here comes from an adult woman who had mild COVID-19 (a few samples of this study predate the infection). The sample titles of this study are shuffled in the database, so cell type and time point are left out; the donor was told from shared clones.

This chain connects TRBV11-3 to TRBJ2-3; D gene unclear. V lost 3 bases to trimming and J lost 9 bases, with 10 bases between them. The CDR3 covers 12 residues. CDR1 and CDR2 (germline): SGHNT, YENEEA. The DNA of the CDR3 is TGTGCCAGCAGCTTCGAGCGAGACACGCAGTATTTT. Amino acids: CASSFERDTQYF.

The chain has TRBV12-3 or TRBV12-4 and TRBJ2-5, with D maybe TRBD2 (6 bases). The CDR3 is 14 residues long. Trimming took off 7 bases at V and 4 bases at J, with 16 bases between the two ends. CDR3: CASTMAGTAETQYF. The CDR3 region has the DNA TGTGCCAGCACTATGGCGGGGACTGCAGAGACCCAGTACTTC.

This clonotype has just a few counts. The chain employs TRBV5-5 and TRBJ2-5; D is possibly TRBD1 (5 bases). CDR1 is SGHKS, CDR2 YYEKEE, per germline (reference sequence). CDR3 length equals 15 residues. V was shortened by 0 bases and J by 2 bases, with 11 bases between the two germline ends. CDR3 DNA: TGTGCCAGCAGCTTGGAAGGGGTAGGACAAGAGACCCAGTACTTC. This translates into CASSLEGVGQETQYF. The full variable domain, rest sourced from reference TRBV5-5 and TRBJ2-5, is DAGVTQSPTHLIKTRGQQVTLRCSPISGHKSVSWYQQVLGQGPQFIFQYYEKEERGRGNFPDRFSARQFPNYSSELNVNALLLGDSALYLCASSLEGVGQETQYFGPGTRLLVL.

This clonotype was counted a few times. The rearrangement uses TRBV5-1 and TRBJ2-2; possible D gene TRBD2, 5 bases. The V end was cut by 4 bases, the J end by 1 base, with 11 bases between. The CDR3 contains 15 residues. The V gene's germline CDR1 is SGHRS and CDR2 YFSETQ. The CDR3 here is CASSIGGGNTGELFF. DNA of the CDR3: TGCGCCAGCAGCATCGGAGGTGGGAACACCGGGGAGCTGTTTTTT. Variable domain in full (rest from reference TRBV5-1 and TRBJ2-2): KAGVTQTPRYLIKTRGQQVTLSCSPISGHRSVSWYQQTPGQGLQFLFEYFSETQRNKGNFPGRFSGRQFSNSRSEMNVSTLELGDSALYLCASSIGGGNTGELFFGEGSRLTVL.

This clonotype was found many times. The V and J genes are TRBV12-3 or TRBV12-4 and TRBJ1-1, with 7 nucleotides matching TRBD1. This CDR3 is built from 13 residues. V trimming: 3 bases; J trimming: 5 bases; junction bases outside the gene matches: 3. In DNA, the CDR3 is TGTGCCAGCAGTTTGGCAGGGGGGACTGAAGCTTTCTTT. Protein sequence: CASSLAGGTEAFF.

This clonotype was observed a handful of times. The V gene is TRBV9, the J gene TRBJ2-2; unclear D gene. Germline CDR1 and CDR2: SGDLS and YYNGEE. V dropped 0 bases and J dropped 1 base, with 4 bases sitting between them. The CDR3 runs to 14 residues. The DNA of the CDR3 is TGTGCCAGCAGCGTAGATGTGAACACCGGGGAGCTGTTTTTT. This codes for CASSVDVNTGELFF.

The V gene is TRBV4-1, the J gene TRBJ1-5, with a possible D match to TRBD1 (6 bases). Germline values: CDR1 MGHRA, CDR2 YSYEKL. The CDR3 contains 17 residues. Trimming pared 0 bases from V and 2 bases from J, leaving 14 bases between. CDR3 amino acids: CASSQDLIGGRNQPQHF. The CDR3 DNA sequence: TGCGCCAGCAGCCAAGACTTAATAGGGGGGCGCAATCAGCCCCAGCATTTT.

V and J are TRBV6-6 and TRBJ1-2; D not certain. V was shortened by 0 bases and J by 8 bases, with 10 bases between the two germline ends. The CDR3 runs 13 residues. Germline-derived CDR1 and CDR2 are MNHNY and SVGAGI (reference sequence). The CDR3 loop is CASSYSRSEGYTF. Written as DNA, the CDR3 is TGTGCCAGCAGTTACTCGAGAAGTGAGGGCTACACCTTC.

Ten or more counts support this clonotype. The chain links TRBV15 to TRBJ1-5; D is undetermined. The CDR3 is 12 amino acids. Germline CDR1 and CDR2: LNHNV and YYDKDF (reference sequence). Trimming pared 0 bases from V and 5 bases from J, leaving 2 bases between. The CDR3 here is CATSRDDQPQHF. CDR3 sequence (DNA): TGTGCCACCAGCAGAGATGATCAGCCCCAGCATTTT.

This clonotype turned up a few times. The chain carries TRBV5-1 and TRBJ2-5, with TRBD2 matching 8 bases. This CDR3 region has 14 residues. The junction had 6 bases not matched to a gene; V was cut back by 3 bases and J by 5 bases. CDR1 and CDR2 (germline): SGHRS, YFSETQ. DNA of the CDR3: TGCGCCAGCAGCTGGGGACTAGAGGGGGAGACCCAGTACTTC. Translated, it gives CASSWGLEGETQYF.

In its sample, this clonotype was seen many times. The rearrangement joins TRBV4-3 to TRBJ2-3; unclear D gene. Trimming removed 4 bases at V and 7 bases at J, with 21 bases between. CDR1 LGHNA and CDR2 YSLEER come from the germline V gene. This CDR3 has 16 residues. CDR3 nucleotide sequence: TGCGCCAGCAGCCCCGACGAGCAAAGGCAAGGGAATACGCAGTATTTT. It yields the protein CASSPDEQRQGNTQYF.

This clonotype was counted once. The gene calls are TRBV6-2 or TRBV6-3 and TRBJ2-1, with TRBD2 matching 11 bases. This CDR3 spans 16 amino acids. The trim removed 5 bases at V and 0 bases at J, leaving 3 bases unmatched. Germline V gives CDR1 MNHEY, CDR2 SVGEGT. The CDR3 DNA is TGTGCCAGCAGTGGACTAGCGGGCGACTCCTACAATGAGCAGTTCTTC. Translated, it gives CASSGLAGDSYNEQFF.

This clonotype was seen only a few times. The rearrangement joins TRBV7-3 to TRBJ2-7; D is unclear. This CDR3 contains 14 residues. The germline CDR1 and CDR2 sequences are SGHTA and FQGTGA. The ends were cut back, 4 bases at V and 6 bases at J, with 16 bases in the middle. The DNA for the CDR3 is TGTGCCAGCAGCTCAAGGACCCAAGCCTCCGAGCAGTACTTC. It yields the protein CASSSRTQASEQYF.

This clonotype has more than one count but fewer than ten. This CDR3 is CASSLLGHVGQGGTGELFF. CDR3 sequence (DNA): TGCGCCAGCAGCTTATTAGGACACGTCGGACAGGGAGGCACCGGGGAGCTGTTTTTT. The chain employs TRBV5-1 and TRBJ2-2; 8 nucleotides agree with TRBD1. The CDR3 runs to 19 residues. The germline V gene encodes CDR1 SGHRS and CDR2 YFSETQ. Trimming at V came to 2 bases and at J to 4 bases, leaving 16 bases not matched to a gene.

This clonotype came up a few times. This sequence joins TRBV11-2 and TRBJ1-1, with 7 bases that match TRBD1. The CDR3 has 15 residues. Germline V gene lookup returns CDR1 SGHAT and CDR2 FQNNGV. The ends lost 2 bases at V and 4 bases at J; junction bases unmatched: 7. The CDR3 DNA is TGTGCCAGCAGCTTACGCGTTGGGGACAGCACTGAAGCTTTCTTT. Translation gives CASSLRVGDSTEAFF.

This clonotype occurred a few times. The rearrangement joins TRBV12-3 or TRBV12-4 to TRBJ1-5, with 7 bases fitting TRBD1. V lost 5 bases and J lost 11; bases outside the gene matches: 9. The CDR3 has 13 amino acids. The CDR3 loop reads CASSRSTGQAQHF. The DNA of the CDR3 is TGTGCCAGCAGTCGATCGACAGGGCAAGCCCAGCATTTT.

This chain connects TRBV7-8 to TRBJ2-5; 12 positions match TRBD2. This CDR3 has 18 residues. Unmatched junction bases numbered 15, after V lost 5 bases and J lost 5 bases. Germline V gene data show CDR1 as SGHVS and CDR2 as FQNEAQ. In DNA form, the CDR3 reads TGTGCCAGCAGCCCATGGCGACTAGCGGGAGATGGCGGGGAGACCCAGTACTTC. It yields the protein CASSPWRLAGDGGETQYF.

The chain is built from TRBV7-9 and TRBJ1-1; D not certain. This CDR3 is built from 11 residues. From germline, CDR1 is SEHNR and CDR2 FQNEAQ (reference sequence). V shed 5 bases and J shed 6 bases, with 7 bases lying between them. CDR3 sequence (DNA): TGTGCCAGCAGCCCGCCGGCTGAAGCTTTCTTT. Residues: CASSPPAEAFF.